These T cell receptor beta chains were read from a single sample in a study of blood T cell repertoires in COVID-19. Some clones are missing from TCRdb's copy, which holds only in-frame ones; the method was immunoSEQ multiplex PCR. The table records around 260,000 clones, 80% to 90% of them present only once. The sequenced sample consisted of peripheral blood. The receptors were sampled from a woman between 45 and 60 years old who had recovered from COVID-19. Both conserved end residues are part of each CDR3. A D gene is named only where the DNA matches it firmly. Size is omitted from some rows. Given values are once, few, many or a class for expanded clones.

.,TRBV3-1/TRBV3-2,TRBJ1-3,.,CASSYGGGNTIYF,TGTGCCAGCAGCTACGGGGGGGGAAACACCATATATTTT
TRBD2,TRBV11-3,TRBJ2-7,.,CASSLGTSGPPYEQYF,TGTGCCAGCAGCCTAGGGACTAGCGGGCCCCCCTACGAGCAGTACTTC
TRBD1,TRBV4-2,TRBJ2-5,few,CASSQGGQGAGETQYF,TGTGCCAGCAGCCAGGGAGGACAGGGGGCCGGAGAGACCCAGTACTTC
.,TRBV7-6,TRBJ2-3,.,CASSSSNAGADTQYF,TGTGCCAGCAGTTCCTCAAACGCGGGCGCAGATACGCAGTATTTT
.,TRBV4-3,TRBJ1-1,.,CASSQSPGGTKAFF,TGCGCCAGCAGCCAGAGCCCGGGGGGGACTAAAGCTTTCTTT
TRBD1,TRBV27,TRBJ2-7,.,CASSRQGASYEQYF,TGTGCCAGCAGCCGACAGGGGGCTTCCTACGAGCAGTACTTC
TRBD1,TRBV4-3,TRBJ2-2,.,CASRRQGEGTGELFF,TGCGCCAGCAGACGACAGGGGGAAGGCACCGGGGAGCTGTTTTTT
.,TRBV2,TRBJ2-1,.,CASSEVGGQWDEQFF,TGTGCCAGCAGTGAGGTCGGGGGGCAGTGGGATGAGCAGTTCTTC
.,TRBV5-1,TRBJ1-1,.,CASGPRVGTMNTEAFF,TGCGCCAGCGGCCCTCGAGTCGGGACTATGAACACTGAAGCTTTCTTT
.,TRBV7-9,TRBJ1-2,.,CASSLDGVAPRDGYTF,TGTGCCAGCAGCTTAGACGGGGTAGCTCCGAGGGATGGCTACACCTTC
TRBD1,TRBV6-5,TRBJ1-4,.,CASIARDRGNEKLFF,TGTGCCAGCATCGCCCGGGACAGGGGTAATGAAAAACTGTTTTTT
TRBD1,TRBV7-2,TRBJ2-1,once,CASSRDSSSYNEQFF,TGTGCCAGCAGCCGGGACAGCAGCTCCTACAATGAGCAGTTCTTC
.,TRBV18,TRBJ2-3,.,CASSPRLEGADTQYF,TGTGCCAGCTCACCACGACTAGAAGGGGCAGATACGCAGTATTTT
TRBD1,TRBV3-1/TRBV3-2,TRBJ1-3,.,CASSQGQVISGNTIYF,TGTGCCAGCAGCCAGGGACAGGTGATCTCTGGAAACACCATATATTTT
.,TRBV24-1,TRBJ1-2,.,CATSGSGGGYGYTF,TGTGCCACCAGTGGATCGGGGGGTGGCTATGGCTACACCTTC
TRBD2,TRBV9,TRBJ2-1,.,CASSVEVLAGTFYNEQFF,TGTGCCAGCAGCGTAGAGGTACTAGCGGGTACCTTTTACAATGAGCAGTTCTTC
TRBD2,TRBV19,TRBJ2-1,.,CASSIGVGTSGHNEQFF,TGTGCCAGTAGTATCGGTGTAGGGACTAGCGGCCACAATGAGCAGTTCTTC
TRBD2,TRBV11-2,TRBJ2-3,.,CASRGGLAGADTQYF,TGTGCCAGCAGGGGGGGACTAGCGGGAGCAGATACGCAGTATTTT
TRBD1,TRBV19,TRBJ1-5,.,CASSKEGAVNQPQHF,TGTGCCAGTAGTAAAGAGGGGGCGGTCAATCAGCCCCAGCATTTT
TRBD1,TRBV30,TRBJ1-1,few,CAWSRGQGVNTEAFF,TGTGCCTGGAGTCGCGGACAGGGGGTGAACACTGAAGCTTTCTTT
TRBD1,TRBV19,TRBJ1-1,.,CASSRQGNTEAFF,TGTGCCAGTAGTAGACAGGGGAACACTGAAGCTTTCTTT
TRBD1,TRBV29-1,TRBJ1-1,.,CSGSTGGTEAFF,TGCAGCGGTTCGACAGGGGGCACTGAAGCTTTCTTT
TRBD2,TRBV7-2,TRBJ2-2,few,CASSPRPQKGRANTGELFF,TGTGCCAGCAGCCCCAGGCCGCAGAAGGGGAGGGCAAACACCGGGGAGCTGTTTTTT
.,TRBV30,TRBJ2-1,.,CAWWQQGRDEQFF,TGTGCCTGGTGGCAACAGGGTAGGGATGAGCAGTTCTTC
TRBD2,TRBV9,TRBJ2-7,.,CASSPSGRAYEQYF,TGTGCCAGCAGCCCGAGCGGGAGGGCCTACGAGCAGTACTTC
TRBD1,TRBV28,TRBJ1-6,.,CASSLPRQGASPLHF,TGTGCCAGCAGTTTACCCCGACAGGGGGCTTCACCCCTCCACTTT
.,TRBV5-1,TRBJ2-1,.,CASSLVDNEQFF,TGCGCCAGCAGCTTGGTAGACAATGAGCAGTTCTTC
.,TRBV5-1,TRBJ2-7,.,CASSITGYEQYF,TGCGCCAGCAGCATTACAGGTTACGAGCAGTACTTC
TRBD1,TRBV5-1,TRBJ2-7,.,CASSWDRVENEQYF,TGCGCCAGCAGCTGGGACAGGGTGGAAAACGAGCAGTACTTC
.,TRBV29-1,TRBJ1-1,.,CSVARGGLATEAFF,TGCAGCGTCGCGAGGGGGGGGTTGGCCACTGAAGCTTTCTTT
.,TRBV28,TRBJ1-2,once,CASRRADRAVGYTF,TGTGCCAGCAGACGCGCGGACAGAGCCGTTGGCTACACCTTC
TRBD2,TRBV11-3,TRBJ2-3,.,CASSSRLAGDDTQYF,TGTGCCAGCAGCTCGCGACTAGCGGGAGACGATACGCAGTATTTT
.,TRBV30,TRBJ1-1,.,CAWMVTGHTEAFF,TGTGCCTGGATGGTTACAGGGCACACTGAAGCTTTCTTT
.,TRBV4-3,TRBJ1-4,.,CASSAVPSGGLREKLFF,TGCGCCAGCAGCGCTGTCCCTTCGGGGGGCCTCCGTGAAAAACTGTTTTTT
TRBD1,TRBV2,TRBJ1-2,.,CASSDPRQGFNGYTF,TGTGCCAGCAGTGATCCGCGACAGGGATTTAATGGCTACACCTTC